The 28 T cell receptor beta chains below come from one sample, sequenced in a study of tumor and adjacent non-tumor tissue in lung cancer. The library came from three nested PCR rounds adapted from ARM-PCR protocols. In TCRdb, the multiplex PCR reads were re-called with MiXCR into one record per CDR3 protein. The sample gives around 70,000 distinct CDR3 sequences, roughly three fifths of which show up once; around 20% is in the top ten. RNA was extracted from bulk tissue without any cell sorting. Sequenced sample: lung tumor tissue. All receptors come from a man aged 50 or older with non-small cell lung cancer.

A single count supports this clonotype. Since a much larger clone is just one base distant, this may be a read error. The gene calls are TRBV12-3 or TRBV12-4 and TRBJ1-1, with D perhaps matching TRBD1 (5 bases). The CDR3 extends over 13 amino acids. CDR3 amino acids: CDSSLYGATEAFF. The CDR3 DNA reads TGTGACAGCAGTTTGTACGGGGCGACTGAAGCTTTCTTT.

This clonotype has a count of ten or more. V gene TRBV12-3 or TRBV12-4 combines with J gene TRBJ2-1, with 7 bases aligning to TRBD2. V shed 3 bases, J shed 9 bases, and the junction held 5 bases outside the gene matches. The CDR3 spans 13 residues. The CDR3 protein is CASSLGGRGEQFF. CDR3 bases: TGTGCCAGCAGTTTGGGAGGGCGCGGTGAGCAGTTCTTC.

Note on this clonotype: One end of the junction fails to match germline, which may point to a read error. V is TRBV11-2 and J is TRBJ2-1; D gene uncertain. Germline values: CDR1 SGHAT, CDR2 FQNNGV. The CDR3 is 10 amino acids. The CDR3 spells CDSSLGEQLF. Here the CDR3 DNA reads TGTGACAGCAGCTTAGGTGAGCAGTTATTC.

The chain carries TRBV2 and TRBJ2-2; no clear D gene. CDR3 length: 16 amino acids. Germline V gene data show CDR1 as SNHLY and CDR2 as FYNNEI. Trimming shortened V by 7 bases and J by 4 bases, and 19 bases separated the two germline ends. CDR3 amino acids: CASKLSLATSTGELFF. CDR3 DNA sequence: TGTGCCAGCAAACTGTCGCTTGCCACGAGCACCGGGGAGCTGTTTTTT.

About this clonotype itself: This may come from a read error, since a much larger clone is one base off. The rearrangement joins TRBV12-3 or TRBV12-4 to TRBJ2-1; TRBD1 agrees at 8 bases. The CDR3 loop spans 15 amino acids. J was trimmed by 6 bases and V by 6 bases; bases with no gene match: 10. CDR3 residues: CASSRTGTVFNEQFF. The CDR3 nucleotides are TGTGCCAGCAGCCGGACAGGGACAGTATTCAATGAGCAGTTCTTC.

The gene calls are TRBV28 and TRBJ2-7; no clear D gene. Germline CDR1 and CDR2: MDHEN and SYDVKM. The CDR3 totals 15 residues. Trimming pared 6 bases from V and 0 bases from J, leaving 15 bases between. The CDR3 sequence: CASRSGGVSSYEQYF. CDR3 sequence (DNA): TGTGCCAGCAGGTCGGGCGGAGTCAGCTCCTACGAGCAGTACTTC.

Of note for this clonotype: Germline and junction disagree at one end, which may indicate a read error. The chain uses TRBV5-4 and TRBJ1-2; D gene uncertain. The CDR3 covers 15 residues. Germline CDR1 SGHNT, CDR2 YYREEE (reference sequence). The CDR3 protein is CAGSPGVRRGHGYTF. For the CDR3, the DNA is TGTGCCGGCAGCCCTGGGGTCCGCCGAGGGCATGGCTACACCTTC.

For this clonotype: One end of the junction fails to match germline, which may point to a read error. The chain is built from TRBV4-1 and TRBJ2-3; no reliable D call. CDR3 length: 17 residues. Germline lookup yields CDR1 MGHRA and CDR2 YSYEKL. The CDR3 loop reads CSSSPNSARGSTDTQYF. Here the CDR3 DNA reads TGCTCCAGCAGCCCCAATTCGGCTAGAGGTAGCACAGATACGCAGTATTTT.

This clonotype has a count of ten or more. The J gene is TRBJ2-7, the V gene TRBV6-2 or TRBV6-3; 11 bases agree with TRBD2. V lost 0 bases and J lost 3; bases outside the gene matches: 4. In germline, CDR1 is MNHEY, CDR2 SVGEGT. This CDR3 is 16 amino acids long. The CDR3 region is CASSYSGTSGDYEQYF. CDR3 nucleotide sequence: TGTGCCAGCAGTTACTCGGGGACTAGCGGAGACTACGAGCAGTACTTC.

Comments on this clonotype: A single base separates this from a much larger clone, so it may be a read error. The gene calls are TRBV28 and TRBJ2-7; D assignment may be TRBD1 or TRBD2 (6 bases each). The germline V gene encodes CDR1 MDHEN and CDR2 SYDVKM. The V and J ends lost 8 bases and 4 bases respectively, with 15 bases between them. The length of the CDR3 is 13 residues. The CDR3 coding sequence is TGTGCCAGCTGTCGCCAGGGGAGGTACGAGCAGTACTTC. The encoded protein is CASCRQGRYEQYF.

This clonotype was seen repeatedly, ten times or more. The genes are TRBV29-1 and TRBJ2-7; TRBD2 aligns across 11 bases. J lost 5 bases, V lost 6 bases, and 3 bases had no gene match. The CDR3 totals 12 residues. CDR1 is SQVTM, CDR2 ANQGSEA, per germline. CDR3 in amino acids: CSVQGLADEQYF. The CDR3 DNA is TGCAGCGTCCAGGGACTAGCGGACGAGCAGTACTTC.

Remarks on this clonotype: This could be a read error, since a much larger clone is one nucleotide away. The rearrangement links TRBV12-3 or TRBV12-4 to TRBJ1-1; possibly TRBD1 for D (6 bases). The CDR3 covers 13 residues. Written as DNA, the CDR3 is TGTGCCAGCAGTCGGCGGGGGGACACTGAAGCTCTCTTT. Translation gives CASSRRGDTEALF.

As for this clonotype: An end of the junction differs from the germline gene, which may be a read error. This chain links TRBV5-1 with TRBJ2-5; 9 bases fit TRBD2. Germline assignment: CDR1 SGHRS and CDR2 YFSETQ. The CDR3 is made up of 14 amino acids. The CDR3 is CVSSLAGSGRSQYF. In DNA, the CDR3 is TGCGTCAGCAGCTTGGCCGGTAGCGGGAGAAGTCAGTACTTC.

Concerning this clonotype itself: A read error may produce the germline difference seen at one junction end. V usage is TRBV5-1 and J usage is TRBJ2-7; D perhaps matches TRBD2 (5 bases). The CDR3 spans 14 residues. The germline CDR1 and CDR2 sequences are SGHRS and YFSETQ. CDR3 DNA: TGCGCCAGCAGCTTTCATCCGGGGTCTGACGATCAGTACTTC. Its translation is CASSFHPGSDDQYF.

Details on this clonotype: This CDR3 is missing its conserved last phenylalanine or tryptophan, likely due to a read error. The J gene is TRBJ1-1, the V gene TRBV11-2; the match to TRBD1 covers 8 bases. Per the germline V gene, CDR1 is SGHAT and CDR2 is FQNNGV. The CDR3 runs to 12 residues. DNA of the CDR3: TGTGCCAGTAGCTCGGACAGGGCTGGAGCTTTCTTG. This encodes CASSSDRAGAFL.

This clonotype was recorded at least ten times. The chain recombines TRBV5-5 with TRBJ2-3; maybe TRBD1 (6 bases). In germline, CDR1 is SGHKS, CDR2 YYEKEE (reference sequence). V was clipped by 1 base and J by 3 bases, with 9 bases between them. This CDR3 spans 14 amino acids. The DNA of the CDR3 is TGTGCCAGCAGCTTGCAGGGGATGACAGATACGCAGTATTTT. Translation: CASSLQGMTDTQYF.

A word on this clonotype: It may be a read error: a sequence one base away is much more abundant. This CDR3 fails to terminate in the conserved phenylalanine or tryptophan, so it likely reflects a read error. The chain combines TRBV12-5 with TRBJ1-1; no clear D. V lost 3 bases to trimming and J lost 11 bases, with 16 bases between them. Looked up from germline, CDR1 is LGHNT and CDR2 is FRNRAP. The CDR3 is 13 residues long. CDR3 nucleotide sequence: TGTGCTAGTGGTTTATTTCACGTCGGGGTGGCTTTCTGT. This translates into CASGLFHVGVAFC.

This clonotype appeared a single time. Its ends do not fully match the called genes, so a read error is possible. This chain uses TRBV14 with TRBJ2-6, with D perhaps given as TRBD1 or TRBD2 (6 bases each). The germline V gene has CDR1 SGHDN and CDR2 FVKESK. The CDR3 has 16 amino acids. The CDR3 region has the DNA TGTGACAGCAGCCAAGGGGGGTACTCTGGGGCCAGCGTCCTGACTTTC. Translated: CDSSQGGYSGASVLTF.

This clonotype occurred many times. The chain uses TRBV28 and TRBJ1-4; 7 bases match TRBD1. The length of the CDR3 is 13 residues. CDR1 and CDR2 (germline): MDHEN, SYDVKM. The junction had 4 bases not matched to a gene; V was cut back by 4 bases and J by 8 bases. The CDR3 sequence is CASSSGTVEKLFF. The DNA for the CDR3 is TGTGCCAGCAGTTCCGGGACAGTCGAAAAACTGTTTTTT.

Comments on this clonotype: Mismatch with germline at one junction end may stem from a read error. The gene calls are TRBV11-2 and TRBJ1-6, with D tentatively TRBD1 (6 bases). The germline gives CDR1 SGHAT, CDR2 FQNNGV. The CDR3 has 16 amino acids. CDR3 sequence reads: CASSFSGHNYNSALRF. CDR3 nucleotides: TGTGCCAGCAGTTTCTCGGGACACAACTATAATTCAGCCCTCCGCTTT.

Notes on this clonotype: Because it lacks the conserved phenylalanine or tryptophan at the end, this CDR3 is likely a read error. The chain has TRBV30 and TRBJ2-7, with 10 bases identical to TRBD2. The germline CDR1 and CDR2 sequences are GTSNPN and SVGIG (reference sequence). The CDR3 loop spans 15 amino acids. The J segment lost 3 bases and the V segment lost 2 bases, leaving 7 bases of the junction unmatched. The CDR3 is CAWSPLAGVSYEQYS. CDR3 nucleotides: TGTGCCTGGAGTCCCCTAGCGGGAGTCAGCTACGAGCAGTACTCC.

Comment on this clonotype: Since a much larger clone is just one base distant, this may be a read error. The V gene is TRBV30, the J gene TRBJ1-5; 7 bases match TRBD1. The CDR3 extends over 14 amino acids. Germline CDR1 reads GTSNPN; CDR2 reads SVGIG (reference sequence). In DNA, the CDR3 is TGTGCCTGGAGGGGACAGCCTAGCAAACAGCCCCAGCATTTT. Translated, it gives CAWRGQPSKQPQHF.

This chain joins TRBV11-2 and TRBJ1-6; tentative D call: TRBD1 (6 bases). This CDR3 is 16 amino acids long. CDR1 and CDR2 (germline): SGHAT, FQNNGV. The CDR3 loop is CISNFSGHNYNSPLHF. The CDR3 DNA follows: TGTATCAGCAACTTCTCGGGACACAACTATAATTCACCCCTCCACTTT.

Remarks on this clonotype: A much larger clone sits a single nucleotide away, making a read error possible. The chain links TRBV28 to TRBJ2-5, with D perhaps given as TRBD1 or TRBD2 (5 bases each). Germline lookup yields CDR1 MDHEN and CDR2 SYDVKM. The V end lost 5 bases, the J end lost 5 bases, and 21 bases lay between the germline ends. CDR3 length equals 16 residues. CDR3 DNA sequence: TGTGCCAGCAGTATCCGATCCTGGGTAGGGGAGGAGACCCAGTACTTC. Its translation: CASSIRSWVGEETQYF.

The sample holds many counts of this clonotype. The V call is TRBV5-1, the J call TRBJ2-7; D not certain. Trimming pared 7 bases from V and 7 bases from J, leaving 15 bases between. The CDR3 is 12 residues long. The germline V gene has CDR1 SGHRS and CDR2 YFSETQ. CDR3 region: CASGLDFGEQYF. CDR3 nucleotides: TGCGCCAGCGGATTAGACTTTGGGGAGCAGTACTTC.

For this clonotype: One base away lies a much larger clone, so this may be a sequencing read error. The genes are TRBV4-1 and TRBJ2-1; TRBD1 is a possible D gene (5 bases). Germline assignment: CDR1 MGHRA and CDR2 YSYEKL. The CDR3 spans 13 residues. V lost 7 bases, J lost 10 bases, and 17 bases lay in between. The chain's CDR3 is CASNLGPKREQFF. The CDR3, as DNA: TGCGCCAGCAACCTGGGGCCTAAAAGAGAGCAGTTCTTC.

Of note for this clonotype: A single base separates this from a much larger clone, so it may be a read error. This likely comes from a read error, as the CDR3 has no conserved phenylalanine or tryptophan at its end. The chain links TRBV6-1 to TRBJ2-5, with 12 positions matching TRBD2. Germline V gives CDR1 MNHNS, CDR2 SASEGT. After removal of 6 bases from V and 3 bases from J, the junction contained 2 bases not matched to a gene. The CDR3 runs 14 residues. The CDR3 region is CASSWTSGKETQYL. The CDR3 nucleotides read TGTGCCAGCAGCTGGACTAGCGGGAAAGAGACCCAGTACCTC.

Only a few counts were recorded for this clonotype. Being one base from a much bigger clone, this may be a read error. The chain recombines TRBV5-4 with TRBJ2-7, with 11 bases matching TRBD1. Germline V gene lookup returns CDR1 SGHNT and CDR2 YYREEE (reference sequence). The length of the CDR3 is 15 residues. The CDR3 region is CAGSLGGQGAYEQYF. As DNA, the CDR3 is TGTGCCGGCAGCTTGGGGGGACAGGGGGCCTACGAGCAGTACTTC.